The present T cell receptor (beta chain) was sequenced within a study of blood T cell repertoires in COVID-19. Study overall: Some COVID-19 samples were acute and others convalescent; all came from the United States, Italy and Spain. Sample material is recorded as cDNA or gDNA derived from T cells, B-cell-depleted T cells, or PBMCs.

As originally analysed: Researchers report that nucleated cell counts were estimated from reference gene primer amplification. The repertoire was sequenced with immunoSEQ multiplex PCR; TCRdb's copy has only in-frame clones and lacks some. That table supplies the V and J calls and clone size; D and trimming were determined from the DNA. The data contain 200,000 to 250,000 clones, around 90% of them singletons. CDR1 is SGHRS and CDR2 is YFSETQ in the germline V gene. The CDR3 is 14 residues long. V was shortened by 2 bases and J by 0 bases, with 9 bases between the two germline ends. The chain carries TRBV5-1 and TRBJ2-7; D unresolved. Sequencing was carried out using peripheral blood. The source is a woman aged 18-30 years who had recovered from COVID-19. This CDR3 reads CASSFDSPSYEQYF. The CDR3 DNA is TGCGCCAGCAGCTTCGACTCCCCCTCCTACGAGCAGTACTTC.